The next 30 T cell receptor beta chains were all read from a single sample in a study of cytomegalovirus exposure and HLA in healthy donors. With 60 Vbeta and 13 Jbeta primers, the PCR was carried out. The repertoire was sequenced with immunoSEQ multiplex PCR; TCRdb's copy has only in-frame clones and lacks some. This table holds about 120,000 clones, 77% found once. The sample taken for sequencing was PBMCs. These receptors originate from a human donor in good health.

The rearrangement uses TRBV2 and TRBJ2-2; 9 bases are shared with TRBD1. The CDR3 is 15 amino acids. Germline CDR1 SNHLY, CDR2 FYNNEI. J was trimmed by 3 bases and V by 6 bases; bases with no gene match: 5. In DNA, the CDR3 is TGTGCCAGCAGAGGACAGGGGCGGGACACCGGGGAGCTGTTTTTT. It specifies CASRGQGRDTGELFF. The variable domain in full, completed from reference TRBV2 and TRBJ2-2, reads EPEVTQTPSHQVTQMGQEVILRCVPISNHLYFYWYRQILGQKVEFLVSFYNNEISEKSEIFDDQFSVERPDGSNFTLKIRSTKLEDSAMYFCASRGQGRDTGELFFGEGSRLTVL.

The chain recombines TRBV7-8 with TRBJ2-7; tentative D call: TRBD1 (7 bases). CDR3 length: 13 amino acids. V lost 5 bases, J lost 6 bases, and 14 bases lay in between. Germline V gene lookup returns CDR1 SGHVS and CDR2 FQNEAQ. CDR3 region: CASSPRGRGEQYF. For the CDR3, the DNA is TGTGCCAGCAGCCCAAGGGGGCGGGGCGAGCAGTACTTC.

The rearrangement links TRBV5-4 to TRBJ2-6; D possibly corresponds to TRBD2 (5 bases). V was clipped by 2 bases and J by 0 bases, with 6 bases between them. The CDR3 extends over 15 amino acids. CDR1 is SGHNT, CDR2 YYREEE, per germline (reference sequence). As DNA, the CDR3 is TGTGCCAGCAGCTTACGGGACTCTGGGGCCAACGTCCTGACTTTC. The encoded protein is CASSLRDSGANVLTF.

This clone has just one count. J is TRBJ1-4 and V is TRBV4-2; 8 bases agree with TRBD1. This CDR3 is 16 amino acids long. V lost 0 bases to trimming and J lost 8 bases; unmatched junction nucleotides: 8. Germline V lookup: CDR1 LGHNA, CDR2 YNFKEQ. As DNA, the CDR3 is TGTGCCAGCAGCCAAGACCTCCTCGGGACAGGAGAAAAACTGTTTTTT. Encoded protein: CASSQDLLGTGEKLFF.

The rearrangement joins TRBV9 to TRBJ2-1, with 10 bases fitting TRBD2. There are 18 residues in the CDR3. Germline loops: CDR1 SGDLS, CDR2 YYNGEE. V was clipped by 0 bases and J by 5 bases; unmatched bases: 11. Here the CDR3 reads CASSVATGAGGPHNEQFF. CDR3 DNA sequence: TGTGCCAGCAGCGTAGCTACTGGAGCGGGAGGGCCGCACAATGAGCAGTTCTTC.

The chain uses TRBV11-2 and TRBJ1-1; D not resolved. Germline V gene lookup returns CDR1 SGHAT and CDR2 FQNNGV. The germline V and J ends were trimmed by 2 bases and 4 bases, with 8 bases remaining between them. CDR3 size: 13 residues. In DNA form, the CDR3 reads TGTGCCAGCAGCTTATCGGACTCCACTGAAGCTTTCTTT. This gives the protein CASSLSDSTEAFF.

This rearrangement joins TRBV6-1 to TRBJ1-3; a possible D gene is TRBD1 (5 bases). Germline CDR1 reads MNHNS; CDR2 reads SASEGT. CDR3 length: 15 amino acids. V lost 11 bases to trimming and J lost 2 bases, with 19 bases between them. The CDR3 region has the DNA TGTGCCGGAGGGACGGGGTCAACCGCTGGAAACACCATATATTTT. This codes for CAGGTGSTAGNTIYF.

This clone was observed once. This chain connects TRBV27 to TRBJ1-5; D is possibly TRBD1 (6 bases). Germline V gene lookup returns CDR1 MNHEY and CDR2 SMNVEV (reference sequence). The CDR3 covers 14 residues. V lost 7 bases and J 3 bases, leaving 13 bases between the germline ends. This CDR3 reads CASTKQGTNQPQHF. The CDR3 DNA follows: TGTGCCAGCACAAAACAGGGTACCAATCAGCCCCAGCATTTT.

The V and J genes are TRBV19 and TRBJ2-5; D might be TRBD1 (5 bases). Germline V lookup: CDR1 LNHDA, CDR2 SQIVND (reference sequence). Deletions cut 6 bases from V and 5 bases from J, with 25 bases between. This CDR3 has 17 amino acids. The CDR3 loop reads CASRPAGRQWGDETQYF. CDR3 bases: TGTGCCAGTAGACCGGCCGGGCGTCAATGGGGCGATGAGACCCAGTACTTC. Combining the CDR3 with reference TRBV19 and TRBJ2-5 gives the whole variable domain DGGITQSPKYLFRKEGQNVTLSCEQNLNHDAMYWYRQDPGQGLRLIYYSQIVNDFQKGDIAEGYSVSREKKESFPLTVTSAQKNPTAFYLCASRPAGRQWGDETQYFGPGTRLLVL.

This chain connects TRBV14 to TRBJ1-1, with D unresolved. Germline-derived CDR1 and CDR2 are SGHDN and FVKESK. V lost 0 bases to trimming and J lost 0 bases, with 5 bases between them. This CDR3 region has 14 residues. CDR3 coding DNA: TGTGCCAGCAGCCAAGAGGCGGTGAACACTGAAGCTTTCTTT. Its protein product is CASSQEAVNTEAFF.

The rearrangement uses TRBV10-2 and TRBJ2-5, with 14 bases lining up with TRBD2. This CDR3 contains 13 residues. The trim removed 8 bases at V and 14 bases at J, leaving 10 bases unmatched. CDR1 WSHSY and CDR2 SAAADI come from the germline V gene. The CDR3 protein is CASRPGLAGVGYF. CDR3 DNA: TGCGCCAGCCGACCGGGACTAGCGGGAGTCGGATACTTC.

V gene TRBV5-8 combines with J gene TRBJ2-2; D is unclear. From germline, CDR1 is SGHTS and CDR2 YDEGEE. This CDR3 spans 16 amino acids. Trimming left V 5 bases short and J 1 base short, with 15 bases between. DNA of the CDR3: TGTGCCAGCAGTCTTGCACACCCCCTGAACACCGGGGAGCTGTTTTTT. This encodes CASSLAHPLNTGELFF.

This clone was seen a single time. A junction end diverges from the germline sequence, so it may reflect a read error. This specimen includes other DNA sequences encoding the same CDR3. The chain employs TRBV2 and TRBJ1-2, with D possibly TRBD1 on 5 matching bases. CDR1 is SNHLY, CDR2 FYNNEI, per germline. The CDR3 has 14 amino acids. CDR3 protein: CASSPDVGGWRYTF. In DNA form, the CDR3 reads TGCGCCAGCAGCCCCGACGTGGGGGGTTGGCGCTACACCTTC.

The CDR3 loop is CASSSIQGAYEQYF. CDR3 bases: TGTGCCAGCAGTTCGATACAGGGAGCCTACGAGCAGTACTTC. The chain joins TRBV27 to TRBJ2-7; TRBD1 might be the D (6 bases). This CDR3 region has 14 residues. Germline V gene data show CDR1 as MNHEY and CDR2 as SMNVEV (reference sequence). Trimming pared 4 bases from V and 2 bases from J, leaving 12 bases between.

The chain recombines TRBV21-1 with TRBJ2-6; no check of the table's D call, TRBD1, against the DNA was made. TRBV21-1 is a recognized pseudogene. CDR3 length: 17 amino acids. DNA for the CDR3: TGTGCCAGCAGCAAGGACACCCCCGGGTCTGGGGCCAACGTCCTGACTTTC. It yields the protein CASSKDTPGSGANVLTF.

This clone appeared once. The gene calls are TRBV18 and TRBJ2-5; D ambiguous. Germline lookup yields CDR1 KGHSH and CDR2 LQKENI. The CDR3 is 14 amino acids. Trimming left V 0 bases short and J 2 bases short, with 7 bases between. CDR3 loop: CASSPPSQQETQYF. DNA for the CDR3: TGTGCCAGCTCACCACCTTCACAGCAAGAGACCCAGTACTTC. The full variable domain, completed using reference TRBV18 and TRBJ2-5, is NAGVMQNPRHLVRRRGQEARLRCSPMKGHSHVYWYRQLPEEGLKFMVYLQKENIIDESGMPKERFSAEFPKEGPSILRIQQVVRGDSAAYFCASSPPSQQETQYFGPGTRLLVL.

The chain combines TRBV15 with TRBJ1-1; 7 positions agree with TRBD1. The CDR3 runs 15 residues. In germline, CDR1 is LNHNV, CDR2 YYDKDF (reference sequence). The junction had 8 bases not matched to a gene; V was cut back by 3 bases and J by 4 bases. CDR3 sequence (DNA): TGTGCCACCAGCAGCCGACAGGGAGGTACCACTGAAGCTTTCTTT. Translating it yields CATSSRQGGTTEAFF.

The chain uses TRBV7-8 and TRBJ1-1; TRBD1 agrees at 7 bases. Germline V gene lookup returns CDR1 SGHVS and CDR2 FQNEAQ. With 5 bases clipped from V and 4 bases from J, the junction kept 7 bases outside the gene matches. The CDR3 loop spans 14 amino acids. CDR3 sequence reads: CASSLRQGGTEAFF. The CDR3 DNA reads TGTGCCAGCAGCCTTAGACAGGGCGGCACTGAAGCTTTCTTT. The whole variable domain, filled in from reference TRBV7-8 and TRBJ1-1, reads GAGVSQSPRYKVAKRGQDVALRCDPISGHVSLFWYQQALGQGPEFLTYFQNEAQLDKSGLPSDRFFAERPEGSVSTLKIQRTQQEDSAVYLCASSLRQGGTEAFFGQGTRLTVV.

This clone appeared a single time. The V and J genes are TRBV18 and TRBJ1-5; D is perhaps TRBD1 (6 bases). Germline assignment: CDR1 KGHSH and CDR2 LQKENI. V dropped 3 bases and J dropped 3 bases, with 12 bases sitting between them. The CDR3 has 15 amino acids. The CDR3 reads CASSPSDSLNQPQHF. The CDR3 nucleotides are TGTGCCAGCTCACCTTCGGACAGCCTCAATCAGCCCCAGCATTTT.

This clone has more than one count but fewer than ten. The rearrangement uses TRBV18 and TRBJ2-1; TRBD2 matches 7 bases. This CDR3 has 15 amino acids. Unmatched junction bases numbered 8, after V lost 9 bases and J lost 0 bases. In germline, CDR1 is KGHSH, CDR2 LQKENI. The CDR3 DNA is TGTGCCAGTCAAGCGGGGCTTAGCTCCTACAATGAGCAGTTCTTC. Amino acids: CASQAGLSSYNEQFF.

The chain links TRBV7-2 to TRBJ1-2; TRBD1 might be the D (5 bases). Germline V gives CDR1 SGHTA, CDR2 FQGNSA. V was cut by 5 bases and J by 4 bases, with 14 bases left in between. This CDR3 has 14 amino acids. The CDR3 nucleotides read TGTGCCAGCAGCCCCCAAGCGGGGGGCTATGGCTACACCTTC. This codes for CASSPQAGGYGYTF. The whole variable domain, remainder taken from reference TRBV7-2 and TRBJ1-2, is GAGVSQSPSNKVTEKGKDVELRCDPISGHTALYWYRQSLGQGLEFLIYFQGNSAPDKSGLPSDRFSAERTGGSVSTLTIQRTQQEDSAVYLCASSPQAGGYGYTFGSGTRLTVV.

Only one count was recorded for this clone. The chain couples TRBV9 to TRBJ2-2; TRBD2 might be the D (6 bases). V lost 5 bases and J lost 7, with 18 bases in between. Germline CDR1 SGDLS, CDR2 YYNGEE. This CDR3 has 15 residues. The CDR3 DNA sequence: TGTGCCAGCAGAACCGGGACTTTTGGCGACGGGGAGCTGTTTTTT. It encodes CASRTGTFGDGELFF.

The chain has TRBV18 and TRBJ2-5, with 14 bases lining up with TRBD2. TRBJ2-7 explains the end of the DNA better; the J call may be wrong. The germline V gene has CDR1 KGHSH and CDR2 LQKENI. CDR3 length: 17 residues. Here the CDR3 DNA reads TGTGCCAGCTCACGAGGGACTAGCGGGAGTATGTCCTACGAGCAGTACTTC. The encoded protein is CASSRGTSGSMSYEQYF.

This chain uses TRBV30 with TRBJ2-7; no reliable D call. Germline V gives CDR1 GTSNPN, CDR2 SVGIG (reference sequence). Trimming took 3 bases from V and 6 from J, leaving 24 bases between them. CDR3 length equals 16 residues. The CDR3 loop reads CAWRANMVPPRLEQYF. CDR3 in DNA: TGTGCCTGGAGGGCAAATATGGTCCCCCCCAGGCTCGAGCAGTACTTC.

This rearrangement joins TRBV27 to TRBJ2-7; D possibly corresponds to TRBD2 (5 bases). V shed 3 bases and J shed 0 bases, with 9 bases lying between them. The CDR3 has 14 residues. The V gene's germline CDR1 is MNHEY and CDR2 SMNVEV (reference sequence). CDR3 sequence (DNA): TGTGCCAGCAGTTTTGGAACTAGCTCCTACGAGCAGTACTTC. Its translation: CASSFGTSSYEQYF.

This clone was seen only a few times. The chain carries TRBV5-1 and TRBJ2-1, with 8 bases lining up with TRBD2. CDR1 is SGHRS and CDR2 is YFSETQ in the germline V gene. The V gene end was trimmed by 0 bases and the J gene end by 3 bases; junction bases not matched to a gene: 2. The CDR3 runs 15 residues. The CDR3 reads CASSLAAGGYNEQFF. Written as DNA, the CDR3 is TGCGCCAGCAGCTTGGCTGCGGGGGGCTACAATGAGCAGTTCTTC.

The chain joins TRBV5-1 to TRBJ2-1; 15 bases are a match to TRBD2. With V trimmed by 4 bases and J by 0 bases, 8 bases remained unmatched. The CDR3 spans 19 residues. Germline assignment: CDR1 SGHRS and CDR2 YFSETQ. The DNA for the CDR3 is TGCGCCAGCAGCAGAGGACTAGCGGGAGGGCTTAGCTCCTACAATGAGCAGTTCTTC. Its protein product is CASSRGLAGGLSSYNEQFF.

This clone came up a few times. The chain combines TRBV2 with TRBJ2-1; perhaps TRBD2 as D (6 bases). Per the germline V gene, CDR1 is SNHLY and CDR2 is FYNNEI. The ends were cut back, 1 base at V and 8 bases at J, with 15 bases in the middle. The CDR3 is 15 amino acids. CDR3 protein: CASSEEEGRWHEQFF. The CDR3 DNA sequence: TGTGCCAGCAGTGAAGAGGAGGGGAGGTGGCATGAGCAGTTCTTC.

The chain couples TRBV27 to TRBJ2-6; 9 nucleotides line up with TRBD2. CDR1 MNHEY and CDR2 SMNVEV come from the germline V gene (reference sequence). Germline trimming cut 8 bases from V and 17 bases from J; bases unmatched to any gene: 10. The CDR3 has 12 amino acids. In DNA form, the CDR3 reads TGTGCCAGCCGCGCGGGGGGCGGGAGGGTGACTTTC. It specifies CASRAGGGRVTF.

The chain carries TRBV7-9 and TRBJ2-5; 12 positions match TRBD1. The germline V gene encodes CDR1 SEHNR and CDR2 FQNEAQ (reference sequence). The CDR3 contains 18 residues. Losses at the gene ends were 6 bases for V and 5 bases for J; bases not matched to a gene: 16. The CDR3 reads CASSLGPGQGAPGETQYF. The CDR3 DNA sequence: TGTGCCAGCAGTCTAGGACCGGGACAGGGGGCCCCAGGGGAGACCCAGTACTTC.